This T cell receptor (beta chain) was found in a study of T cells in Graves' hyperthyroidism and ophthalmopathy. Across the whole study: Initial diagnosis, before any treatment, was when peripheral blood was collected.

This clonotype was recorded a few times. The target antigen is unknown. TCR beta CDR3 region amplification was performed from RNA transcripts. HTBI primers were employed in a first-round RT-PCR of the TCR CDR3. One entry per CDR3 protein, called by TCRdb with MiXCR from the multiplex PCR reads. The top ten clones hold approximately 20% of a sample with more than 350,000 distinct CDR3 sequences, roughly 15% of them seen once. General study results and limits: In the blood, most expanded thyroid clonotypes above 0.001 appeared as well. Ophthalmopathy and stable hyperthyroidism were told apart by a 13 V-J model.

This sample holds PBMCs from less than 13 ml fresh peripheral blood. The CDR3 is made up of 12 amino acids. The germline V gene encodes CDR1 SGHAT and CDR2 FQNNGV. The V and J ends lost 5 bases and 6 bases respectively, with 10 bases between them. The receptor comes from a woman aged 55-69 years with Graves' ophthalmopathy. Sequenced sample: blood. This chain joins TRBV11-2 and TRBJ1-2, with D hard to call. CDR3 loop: CASSRERDGYTF. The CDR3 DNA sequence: TGTGCCAGCAGCCGGGAGCGGGATGGCTACACCTTC.